A selection of T cell receptor beta chains follows, all from one sample in a study of blood T cell repertoires in COVID-19. Profiling relied on immunoSEQ multiplex PCR, and the TCRdb table lists in-frame clones only, not all of them. The sample has over 250,000 clones; about 87% are singletons. Source material: peripheral blood. Receptor source: a woman aged 40 to 55 who had recovered from COVID-19. The CDR3 runs from the conserved cysteine through the conserved F or W. The order of the fields is V gene, D gene, clone size, J gene, CDR3 DNA, CDR3 protein. D genes are given only for firm matches. Clone size is given for some rows only: seen once, a few or many times, or a class if the clone is expanded.

TRBV7-9,TRBD1,.,TRBJ2-7,TGTGCCAGCAGCTTAGGACAGGGAACCTACGAGCAGTACTTC,CASSLGQGTYEQYF
TRBV20-1,.,.,TRBJ1-2,TGCAGTGCTAGTATTAGGAACGGGAAGGATGGCTACACCTTC,CSASIRNGKDGYTF
TRBV5-4,.,once,TRBJ2-6,TGTGCCAGCAGCTCCCCGGGCTCTGGGGCCAACGTCCTGACTTTC,CASSSPGSGANVLTF
TRBV5-4,.,.,TRBJ1-4,TGTGCCAGCAGCTGGCCAGGGAATGGTGAAAAACTGTTTTTT,CASSWPGNGEKLFF
TRBV5-1,.,.,TRBJ2-7,TGCGCCAGCGGCCCCGGCGGGGCCAGATCGTCCTACGGGCAGTACTTC,CASGPGGARSSYGQYF
TRBV5-1,.,.,TRBJ1-2,TGCGCCAGCAGCTTGGAGGGAGGAGGCTACACCTTC,CASSLEGGGYTF
TRBV24-1,TRBD1,.,TRBJ2-7,TGTGCCACCAGTGACCCGGGACAGGGAGGGCGGCAGCAGTACTTC,CATSDPGQGGRQQYF
TRBV6-6,TRBD1,.,TRBJ2-7,TGTGCCAGCAGTTACAGGGGACAGGGTGCCGAGCAGTACTTC,CASSYRGQGAEQYF
TRBV7-2,.,.,TRBJ1-5,TGTGCCAGCAGCCAGCGGGCGGGGCTGAAACAGCCCCAGCATTTT,CASSQRAGLKQPQHF
TRBV30,.,once,TRBJ1-2,TGTGCCTGGAGTGTACAGGATTACTATGGCTACACCTTC,CAWSVQDYYGYTF
TRBV9,TRBD2,few,TRBJ2-3,TGTGCCAGCAGCCAGGGGACTAGCCTTACAGATACGCAGTATTTT,CASSQGTSLTDTQYF
TRBV7-9,.,.,TRBJ2-6,TGTGCCAGCACCGCCCCCAGCAGGGGGGACTCTGGGGCCAACGTCCTGACTTTC,CASTAPSRGDSGANVLTF
TRBV5-1,TRBD1,.,TRBJ1-2,TGCGCCAGCAGCTTGGACAGGGGGCTTGGCTACACCTTC,CASSLDRGLGYTF
TRBV5-4,.,.,TRBJ1-2,TGTGCCAGCAGCTTGTTCCCAGGGGCCGACTATGGCTACACCTTC,CASSLFPGADYGYTF
TRBV7-9,.,.,TRBJ1-6,TGTGCCAGCAGCCAGACTCGGAATTCACCCCTCCACTTT,CASSQTRNSPLHF
TRBV9,TRBD1,.,TRBJ1-6,TGTGCCAGCAGCGTAGAACAGGGGGGGACACCCCTCCACTTT,CASSVEQGGTPLHF
TRBV6-5,.,.,TRBJ1-1,TGTGCCAGCCAGACAGCCCAGACCATGAACACTGAAGCTTTCTTT,CASQTAQTMNTEAFF
TRBV18,.,.,TRBJ1-2,TGTGCCAGCTCATCTTTAGGACAGTTGGGGGACTATGGCTACACCTTC,CASSSLGQLGDYGYTF
TRBV12-5,.,.,TRBJ1-1,TGTGCTAGTGGTTTGTTCACTACTGAAGCTTTCTTT,CASGLFTTEAFF
TRBV28,.,.,TRBJ2-5,TGTGCCAGCAGTTTACCGGGAGAGACCCAGTACTTC,CASSLPGETQYF
TRBV7-8,TRBD2,once,TRBJ2-3,TGTGCCAGCAGCTTAGCGATGAGCGGGGGGCCGTACACAGATACGCAGTATTTT,CASSLAMSGGPYTDTQYF
TRBV7-9,TRBD2,.,TRBJ2-3,TGTGCCAGCAGCTCAGGACTAGCGGGCCTCACAGATACGCAGTATTTT,CASSSGLAGLTDTQYF
TRBV7-3,TRBD2,.,TRBJ2-1,TGTGCCAGCAGCTTAAGAGAGTCTAGCGGGGGGGCCAATGAGCAGTTCTTC,CASSLRESSGGANEQFF
TRBV19,.,.,TRBJ1-5,TGTGCCAGTAGCCAATTTGTAGGACAGACCAATCAGCCCCAGCATTTT,CASSQFVGQTNQPQHF
TRBV7-2,.,.,TRBJ2-7,TGTGCCAGCAGCTTAGATTCGGGGAGCTTGGCCTACGAGCAGTACTTC,CASSLDSGSLAYEQYF
TRBV2,.,many,TRBJ2-7,TGTGCCAGCAGTGTCAGCCAGGTCGCCTACGAGCAGTACTTC,CASSVSQVAYEQYF
TRBV23-1,TRBD1,.,TRBJ1-1,TGCGCCAGGGAAACAGGGGAACTTGAAGCTTTCTTT,CARETGELEAFF
TRBV5-6,.,.,TRBJ1-2,TGTGCCAGCAGTCTTCTCGACAGGAACTATGGCTACACCTTC,CASSLLDRNYGYTF
TRBV7-2,TRBD1,.,TRBJ2-7,TGTGCCAGCAGCTTAGGCCCCGGACAGGGACCCTCCTACGAGCAGTACTTC,CASSLGPGQGPSYEQYF
TRBV7-9,.,once,TRBJ1-2,TGTGCCAGCAGCTTAGGGCGGCGGGATAACTATGGCTACACCTTC,CASSLGRRDNYGYTF
TRBV4-1,TRBD1,few,TRBJ1-1,TGCGCCAGCAGTTATTTGGGGGAGTTAGACAGGGGTCACACTGAAGCTTTCTTT,CASSYLGELDRGHTEAFF
TRBV18,.,.,TRBJ2-1,TGTGCCAGCTCAGATAACAGGGTCTCCTACAATGAGCAGTTCTTC,CASSDNRVSYNEQFF
TRBV7-9,TRBD1,.,TRBJ1-1,TGTGCCAGCAGCTCGGACAGGGCAGCAGCTTTCTTT,CASSSDRAAAFF
TRBV5-4,TRBD2,.,TRBJ2-1,TGTGCCAGCAGCCCCGGGGGTAGCGGGGGGACCAATGAGCAGTTCTTC,CASSPGGSGGTNEQFF